This T cell receptor (beta chain) was found in a study of T-cell memory formation after mild COVID-19. Points from the study as a whole: A second wave expanding day 15 to 37 was CD4+-biased; contracting clones were balanced. Second-wave clones that peaked on day 37 lacked confirmed SARS-CoV-2 specificity. Researchers found some responding clones in pre-infection memory, a sign that cross-reactive memory joined.

This CDR3 has 13 residues. Germline values: CDR1 MNHEY, CDR2 SMNVEV (reference sequence). Trimming shortened V by 3 bases and J by 3 bases, and 5 bases separated the two germline ends. Remarks on this clonotype: Its cognate antigen is unknown.

Each CDR3 protein gets one entry after TCRdb re-called the 5' RACE reads with MiXCR. The sample lists 150,000 to 200,000 distinct CDR3 sequences, 11% occurring once. The genes are TRBV27 and TRBJ2-2; D gene ambiguous. Input material: PBMCs or a T cell subset sorted from them (not recorded which). This TCR was recovered from a man aged 18 to 30 who had mild COVID-19 (a few samples of this study predate the infection). Cell type and time point are not known. CDR3 DNA sequence: TGTGCCAGCAGTTTGGGGTACACCGGGGAGCTGTTTTTT. Translation: CASSLGYTGELFF.